This section outlines one T cell receptor (beta chain) sequence together with its context. Its antigen is still unknown. This CDR3 is 15 amino acids long. Germline V lookup: CDR1 SGHRS, CDR2 YFSETQ. Trimming took off 0 bases at V and 0 bases at J, with 4 bases between the two ends. This record comes from a study of cytomegalovirus exposure and HLA in healthy donors. Findings and limits, study-wide: Excluded were some V segments that proved indistinguishable, including TRBV6-2 and TRBV6-3.

A multiplex PCR was run with 60 Vbeta primers and 13 Jbeta primers. Sequencing used immunoSEQ multiplex PCR; TCRdb keeps in-frame clones, though not all of them. Of approximately 150,000 clones listed, 80% to 85% are singletons. The chain combines TRBV5-1 with TRBJ2-6, with D uncertain. Sequenced sample: PBMCs. The source of this sequence is a male donor in good health and CMV-seronegative. The CDR3 DNA reads TGCGCCAGCAGCTTGGGTAACTCTGGGGCCAACGTCCTGACTTTC. This translates into CASSLGNSGANVLTF.